These 13 T cell receptor beta chains came from one sample sequenced in a study of T cells after yellow fever vaccination. TCRdb reprocessed the 5' RACE reads via MiXCR and lists one record per CDR3 protein. The sample lists roughly 500,000 distinct CDR3 sequences, 15% to 20% seen once, with approximately 15% in the top ten. The sequencing used PBMCs, collected 15 days after the yellow fever booster vaccination. Receptor source: a man aged 25 to 45 who received the YFV17D yellow fever vaccine.

The rearrangement joins TRBV3-1 to TRBJ2-7, with TRBD2 matching over 8 bases. This CDR3 is 13 amino acids long. Per the germline V gene, CDR1 is LGHDT and CDR2 is YNNKEL (reference sequence). V lost 4 bases to trimming and J lost 9 bases; unmatched junction nucleotides: 8. The CDR3 sequence is CASSPTRTSWQYF. For the CDR3, the DNA is TGTGCCAGCAGCCCGACGAGGACTAGCTGGCAGTACTTC.

This clonotype has more than one count but fewer than ten. The chain recombines TRBV6-5 with TRBJ2-5, with 11 positions matching TRBD2. Germline CDR1 and CDR2: MNHEY and SVGAGI. Germline trimming cut 4 bases from V and 2 bases from J; bases unmatched to any gene: 12. The CDR3 has 18 amino acids. The CDR3 DNA follows: TGTGCCAGCAGTTCCCCGTGGGTTAGCGGGAGGGGGCAAGAGACCCAGTACTTC. This codes for CASSSPWVSGRGQETQYF.

The chain joins TRBV19 to TRBJ2-1; 8 bases agree with TRBD2. V was clipped by 7 bases and J by 6 bases; unmatched bases: 5. CDR3 length equals 13 residues. Germline V CDR1 and CDR2: LNHDA, SQIVND (reference sequence). The CDR3 DNA reads TGTGCCAGTAATGAAGCGGGAGTCAATGAGCAGTTCTTC. Residues: CASNEAGVNEQFF.

This clonotype showed up just a few times. CDR3 sequence (DNA): TGTGCCAGTAGTATAGAGGCTAGCGGGAGTGTGGATACGCAGTATTTT. Protein: CASSIEASGSVDTQYF. The V call is TRBV19, the J call TRBJ2-3; 10 bases map to TRBD2. Unmatched junction bases numbered 6, after V lost 0 bases and J lost 6 bases. The CDR3 is 16 residues long. Germline lookup yields CDR1 LNHDA and CDR2 SQIVND (reference sequence).

The rearrangement uses TRBV12-3 or TRBV12-4 and TRBJ2-3, with 12 bases that match TRBD2. The V and J ends lost 8 bases and 4 bases, in that order; junction bases with no gene match: 7. The CDR3 sequence is 15 residues long. Written as DNA, the CDR3 is TGTGCCAGCCAGGGGACTAGCGGGCGGCCAGATACGCAGTATTTT. Protein: CASQGTSGRPDTQYF.

This clonotype occurred a few times. In DNA form, the CDR3 reads TGTGCCAGCAGGTATAGCGGGAGAAACTACGCAGATACGCAGTATTTT. As protein: CASRYSGRNYADTQYF. The chain combines TRBV7-2 with TRBJ2-3, with 9 nucleotides matching TRBD2. Germline V CDR1 and CDR2: SGHTA, FQGNSA. The CDR3 is 16 residues long. With V trimmed by 6 bases and J by 4 bases, 11 bases remained unmatched.

The CDR3 bases are TGCGCCAGCAGCTTGGTAACAGGGAGCCTCACAGATACGCAGTATTTT. This translates into CASSLVTGSLTDTQYF. The chain joins TRBV5-1 to TRBJ2-3, with TRBD1 as a possible D gene (6 bases). The V gene lost 0 bases and the J gene lost 2 bases, with 13 bases spanning the gap. This CDR3 has 16 amino acids. Looked up from germline, CDR1 is SGHRS and CDR2 is YFSETQ. The whole variable domain, remainder taken from reference TRBV5-1 and TRBJ2-3, is KAGVTQTPRYLIKTRGQQVTLSCSPISGHRSVSWYQQTPGQGLQFLFEYFSETQRNKGNFPGRFSGRQFSNSRSEMNVSTLELGDSALYLCASSLVTGSLTDTQYFGPGTRLTVL.

This clonotype showed up just a few times. In DNA, the CDR3 is TGTGCTAGTGGTTTGGATAGCGGGAGCACCGGGGAGCTGTTTTTT. It yields the protein CASGLDSGSTGELFF. The J gene is TRBJ2-2, the V gene TRBV12-5; 9 nucleotides agree with TRBD2. The germline V gene has CDR1 LGHNT and CDR2 FRNRAP. There are 15 residues in the CDR3. The J segment lost 4 bases and the V segment lost 1 base, leaving 1 base of the junction unmatched.

The chain couples TRBV20-1 to TRBJ2-7, with D possibly being TRBD1 or TRBD2 (5 bases each). The V gene's germline CDR1 is DFQATT and CDR2 SNEGSKA (reference sequence). V was shortened by 4 bases and J by 4 bases, with 14 bases between the two germline ends. This CDR3 has 13 amino acids. DNA of the CDR3: TGCAGTGCTACAGGGAGTGACCTATACGAGCAGTACTTC. Translating it yields CSATGSDLYEQYF.

This clonotype showed up just a few times. This chain joins TRBV7-9 and TRBJ2-1; D might be TRBD1 (6 bases). CDR3 length: 15 residues. Trimming cost V 6 bases and J 1 base, with 13 bases left between them. Per the germline V gene, CDR1 is SEHNR and CDR2 is FQNEAQ (reference sequence). CDR3 in amino acids: CASSTQGLSYNEQFF. CDR3 nucleotide sequence: TGTGCCAGCAGTACACAGGGTCTTTCCTACAATGAGCAGTTCTTC. The complete variable domain, with remaining parts taken from reference TRBV7-9 and TRBJ2-1, reads DTGVSQNPRHKITKRGQNVTFRCDPISEHNRLYWYRQTLGQGPEFLTYFQNEAQLEKSRLLSDRFSAERPKGSFSTLEIQRTEQGDSAMYLCASSTQGLSYNEQFFGPGTRLTVL.

This clonotype was recorded a few times. The chain carries TRBV12-3 or TRBV12-4 and TRBJ2-1; 10 nucleotides agree with TRBD2. The CDR3 is 13 amino acids. J lost 4 bases, V lost 10 bases, and 4 bases had no gene match. The CDR3 protein is CATTSGPYNEQFF. The CDR3 coding sequence is TGTGCCACGACTAGCGGGCCTTACAATGAGCAGTTCTTC.

The chain carries TRBV29-1 and TRBJ2-1; tentatively, D is TRBD2 (6 bases). The length of the CDR3 is 15 residues. Germline-derived CDR1 and CDR2 are SQVTM and ANQGSEA. V lost 1 base, J lost 2 bases, and 12 bases lay in between. Written as DNA, the CDR3 is TGCAGCGTTGAAGGGGGACTCCTTACCTACAATGAGCAGTTCTTC. Its translation is CSVEGGLLTYNEQFF.

The chain has TRBV4-3 and TRBJ1-5; no definite D call. Germline-derived CDR1 and CDR2 are LGHNA and YSLEER. CDR3 length equals 15 residues. Between the trimmed V and J ends, which lost 0 bases and 5 bases, there was a span of 11 bases. CDR3 bases: TGCGCCAGCAGCCAAGATATGTCGGCAGATCAGCCCCAGCATTTT. This translates into CASSQDMSADQPQHF.